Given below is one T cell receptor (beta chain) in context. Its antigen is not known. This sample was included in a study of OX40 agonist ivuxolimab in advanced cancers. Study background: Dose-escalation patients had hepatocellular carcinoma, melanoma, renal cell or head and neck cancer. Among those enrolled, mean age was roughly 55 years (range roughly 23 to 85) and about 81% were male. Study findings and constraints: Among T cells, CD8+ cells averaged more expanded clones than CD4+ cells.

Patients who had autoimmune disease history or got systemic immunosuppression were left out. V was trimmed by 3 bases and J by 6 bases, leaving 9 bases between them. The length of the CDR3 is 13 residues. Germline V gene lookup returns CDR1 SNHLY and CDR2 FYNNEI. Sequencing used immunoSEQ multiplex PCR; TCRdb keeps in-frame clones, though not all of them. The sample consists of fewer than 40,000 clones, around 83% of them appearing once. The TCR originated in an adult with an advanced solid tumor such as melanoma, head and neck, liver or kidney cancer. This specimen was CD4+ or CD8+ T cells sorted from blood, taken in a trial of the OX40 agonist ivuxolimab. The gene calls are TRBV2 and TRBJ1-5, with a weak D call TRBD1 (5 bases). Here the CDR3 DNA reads TGTGCCAGCAGTGACGCAGGGTCTCAGCCCCAGCATTTT. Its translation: CASSDAGSQPQHF.